The 8 T cell receptor beta chains below come from one sample, sequenced in a study of control samples from healthy donors and cancer patients. Clones were read by immunoSEQ multiplex PCR, and TCRdb kept only the in-frame ones, dropping some. The table has about 50,000 clones, 95% to 97% seen once. The sample consisted of blood. These receptor sequences come from a woman aged 25 to 39 in good health.

This sequence joins TRBV9 and TRBJ1-6; D gene ambiguous. CDR1 is SGDLS and CDR2 is YYNGEE in the germline V gene. The ends were cut back, 0 bases at V and 5 bases at J, with 6 bases in the middle. The CDR3 is 14 amino acids. CDR3 sequence (DNA): TGTGCCAGCAGCGTAGGTTCAGATAATTCACCCCTCCACTTT. Protein: CASSVGSDNSPLHF.

The chain employs TRBV11-1 and TRBJ1-4, with D unresolved. The germline V gene encodes CDR1 SGHAT and CDR2 FQDESV (reference sequence). The CDR3 consists of 13 residues. Trimming removed 6 bases from V and 0 bases from J, with 5 bases in between. CDR3 sequence (DNA): TGTGCCAGCAGACGGTCAACTAATGAAAAACTGTTTTTT. Translated: CASRRSTNEKLFF.

The CDR3: CASSLGPGYNEQFF. Written as DNA, the CDR3 is TGTGCCAGCAGCTTAGGCCCCGGATACAATGAGCAGTTCTTC. This chain links TRBV11-3 with TRBJ2-1; no reliable D call. The CDR3 extends over 14 amino acids. V was pared by 1 base and J by 4 bases, with 8 bases between. Germline V gives CDR1 SGHNT, CDR2 YENEEA.

The chain recombines TRBV6-6 with TRBJ2-1; D tentatively fits TRBD1 or TRBD2 (5 bases each). Per germline, CDR1 MNHNY and CDR2 SVGAGI (reference sequence). Trimming took 8 bases from V and 3 from J, leaving 14 bases between them. CDR3 length: 14 amino acids. CDR3 sequence reads: CASEGRGYYNEQFF. CDR3 bases: TGTGCCAGCGAGGGAAGGGGCTACTACAATGAGCAGTTCTTC.

This chain joins TRBV2 and TRBJ1-2; D call uncertain. The CDR3 runs 13 residues. Germline CDR1 reads SNHLY; CDR2 reads FYNNEI. Trimming took off 4 bases at V and 4 bases at J, with 10 bases between the two ends. CDR3 DNA sequence: TGTGCCAGCAGTGCCGGGTCGGGCTATGGCTACACCTTC. Amino acid sequence: CASSAGSGYGYTF. Full variable domain (outside the CDR3, taken from reference TRBV2 and TRBJ1-2): EPEVTQTPSHQVTQMGQEVILRCVPISNHLYFYWYRQILGQKVEFLVSFYNNEISEKSEIFDDQFSVERPDGSNFTLKIRSTKLEDSAMYFCASSAGSGYGYTFGSGTRLTVV.

V gene TRBV7-9 combines with J gene TRBJ1-5; a possible D gene is TRBD1 (6 bases). Per germline, CDR1 SEHNR and CDR2 FQNEAQ (reference sequence). V was cut by 5 bases and J by 0 bases, with 14 bases left in between. The CDR3 is 16 residues long. CDR3 nucleotide sequence: TGTGCCAGCAGCCAGGGGAGCCTAGATAGCAATCAGCCCCAGCATTTT. It encodes CASSQGSLDSNQPQHF.

The chain couples TRBV28 to TRBJ2-1; 11 bases line up with TRBD2. The CDR3 is 17 residues long. The germline V gene encodes CDR1 MDHEN and CDR2 SYDVKM. The V and J ends lost 5 bases and 9 bases, in that order; junction bases with no gene match: 15. CDR3 sequence reads: CASSTFSFSGRAFEQFF. DNA for the CDR3: TGTGCCAGCAGTACTTTCTCCTTTAGCGGGAGGGCCTTTGAGCAGTTCTTC.

This clone was picked up one time. The rearrangement links TRBV25-1 to TRBJ1-1; 9 positions match TRBD1. The junction had 9 bases not matched to a gene; V was cut back by 3 bases and J by 1 base. This CDR3 has 17 amino acids. Germline CDR1 MGHDK, CDR2 SYGVNS. The CDR3 here is CASSDTRDRVGNTEAFF. The DNA for the CDR3 is TGTGCCAGCAGTGACACCCGGGACAGGGTTGGGAACACTGAAGCTTTCTTT.